The clone carrying this T cell receptor beta chain has only a few counts. Its antigen is currently unknown. This entry comes from a study of T-cell memory formation after mild COVID-19. Study-level information: TCR clusters were largely donor specific. Overall study findings and caveats: Several responding clones turned up in pre-infection memory, indicating that cross-reactive memory may have taken part. Whereas later expanders leaned CD4+, clones contracting day 15 to 85 showed a balanced CD4/CD8 makeup.

cDNA libraries for TCR alpha and TCR beta, carrying sample barcodes and UMIs, came from 5'RACE with constant-segment primers. MiXCR, applied by TCRdb to the 5' RACE reads, yields one record per CDR3 protein. The repertoire holds around 300,000 distinct CDR3 sequences, with 8% to 9% as singletons. V lost 4 bases and J lost 8, with 10 bases in between. CDR3 length: 12 amino acids. Germline V gives CDR1 SGHRS, CDR2 YFSETQ. The source of this sequence is a young man who had mild COVID-19 (a few samples of this study predate the infection). Cell type and time point are not known. The rearrangement joins TRBV5-1 to TRBJ2-4, with D unclear. The sample was PBMCs or a T cell subset sorted from them (not recorded which). In DNA, the CDR3 is TGCGCCAGCAGCCCCGACGCGGACATTCAGTACTTC. Its protein product is CASSPDADIQYF.